Shown below are 24 T cell receptor beta chains from a single sample sequenced in a study of T cell responses to AZD1222 COVID-19 vaccine. Only in-frame clones appear in the TCRdb table, and some are missing; sequencing was by immunoSEQ multiplex PCR. The repertoire consists of 120,000 or so clones, with over 85% occurring once and the leading ten covering almost 4.5%. This specimen consisted of peripheral blood, obtained on day 0 of AZD1222 vaccination. The receptors here all came from an adult in good health.

This chain connects TRBV2 to TRBJ1-2; a weak D match, TRBD1 (6 bases). Per the germline V gene, CDR1 is SNHLY and CDR2 is FYNNEI. There are 13 residues in the CDR3. The V and J ends lost 5 bases and 7 bases respectively, with 14 bases between them. CDR3 region: CASSLNRGGGYTF. In nucleotides, the CDR3 is TGTGCCAGCAGTCTCAATAGGGGGGGTGGCTACACCTTC.

The genes are TRBV6-2 or TRBV6-3 and TRBJ1-5; D might be TRBD1 (5 bases). There are 16 residues in the CDR3. Germline V gene sequence: CDR1 MNHEY, CDR2 SVGEGT. Trimming removed 4 bases at V and 2 bases at J, with 15 bases between. CDR3 amino acids: CASSSAGRTGNQPQHF. CDR3 coding DNA: TGTGCCAGCAGTTCCGCAGGGAGGACGGGCAATCAGCCCCAGCATTTT.

This chain connects TRBV19 to TRBJ1-1; perhaps TRBD1 as D (5 bases). The V gene lost 6 bases and the J gene lost 4 bases, with 18 bases spanning the gap. Germline values: CDR1 LNHDA, CDR2 SQIVND (reference sequence). CDR3 length: 15 amino acids. CDR3 loop: CASSRLDGTGTEAFF. In DNA form, the CDR3 reads TGTGCCAGTAGCCGCCTTGATGGGACGGGCACTGAAGCTTTCTTT. The whole variable domain, remainder taken from reference TRBV19 and TRBJ1-1, is DGGITQSPKYLFRKEGQNVTLSCEQNLNHDAMYWYRQDPGQGLRLIYYSQIVNDFQKGDIAEGYSVSREKKESFPLTVTSAQKNPTAFYLCASSRLDGTGTEAFFGQGTRLTVV.

This clone was detected once. Written as DNA, the CDR3 is TGTGCCAGTAAGGCGGCTAATGAAAAACTGTTTTTT. Amino acids: CASKAANEKLFF. V is TRBV19 and J is TRBJ1-4; D gene uncertain. The CDR3 spans 12 residues. Deletions cut 7 bases from V and 3 bases from J, with 6 bases between. CDR1 LNHDA and CDR2 SQIVND come from the germline V gene (reference sequence). The full variable domain, its missing parts supplied by reference TRBV19 and TRBJ1-4, is DGGITQSPKYLFRKEGQNVTLSCEQNLNHDAMYWYRQDPGQGLRLIYYSQIVNDFQKGDIAEGYSVSREKKESFPLTVTSAQKNPTAFYLCASKAANEKLFFGSGTQLSVL.

J is TRBJ2-1 and V is TRBV7-8; D possibly matches TRBD1 or TRBD2 (5 bases each). The germline V and J ends were trimmed by 4 bases and 0 bases, with 13 bases remaining between them. Germline V gives CDR1 SGHVS, CDR2 FQNEAQ. The CDR3 spans 16 residues. CDR3 bases: TGTGCCAGCAGCTCCTCCTGGGGGAGCTCCTACAATGAGCAGTTCTTC. It codes for CASSSSWGSSYNEQFF.

V is TRBV6-1 and J is TRBJ2-1; no clear D gene. Germline V gives CDR1 MNHNS, CDR2 SASEGT. The CDR3 length is 15 residues. The V end lost 0 bases, the J end lost 0 bases, and 6 bases lay between the germline ends. Here the CDR3 reads CASSEAGRSYNEQFF. As DNA, the CDR3 is TGTGCCAGCAGTGAAGCCGGCCGCTCCTACAATGAGCAGTTCTTC.

The chain has TRBV18 and TRBJ2-1, with D uncertain. Trimming cost V 2 bases and J 4 bases, with 6 bases left between them. Germline V gives CDR1 KGHSH, CDR2 LQKENI. The CDR3 spans 13 residues. CDR3 loop: CASSPAIYNEQFF. The CDR3 DNA reads as TGTGCCAGCTCACCAGCTATTTACAATGAGCAGTTCTTC.

Only one count was recorded for this clone. The chain joins TRBV5-1 to TRBJ1-4, with 8 nucleotides matching TRBD1. The CDR3 extends over 15 amino acids. The trim removed 4 bases at V and 8 bases at J, leaving 10 bases unmatched. CDR1 is SGHRS and CDR2 is YFSETQ in the germline V gene. CDR3 sequence (DNA): TGCGCCAGCAGCACCGGACAGGGCGAGGGAGAAAAACTGTTTTTT. It codes for CASSTGQGEGEKLFF.

This clone occurred once. This chain links TRBV5-1 with TRBJ2-7, with 10 bases that match TRBD2. This CDR3 spans 14 amino acids. From germline, CDR1 is SGHRS and CDR2 YFSETQ. The V gene end was trimmed by 1 base and the J gene end by 4 bases; junction bases not matched to a gene: 2. This chain's CDR3 is CASSLTSGDYEQYF. DNA for the CDR3: TGCGCCAGCAGCTTGACTAGCGGGGATTACGAGCAGTACTTC. The full variable domain, its missing parts supplied by reference TRBV5-1 and TRBJ2-7, is KAGVTQTPRYLIKTRGQQVTLSCSPISGHRSVSWYQQTPGQGLQFLFEYFSETQRNKGNFPGRFSGRQFSNSRSEMNVSTLELGDSALYLCASSLTSGDYEQYFGPGTRLTVT.

The chain links TRBV28 to TRBJ1-2; unclear D gene. Germline V gene sequence: CDR1 MDHEN, CDR2 SYDVKM. This CDR3 spans 17 amino acids. The V end was cut by 6 bases, the J end by 5 bases, with 25 bases between. CDR3 bases: TGTGCCAGCAGAGCCCCTGGACCGGAATCTACGATTTATGGCTACACCTTC. Residues: CASRAPGPESTIYGYTF.

This chain uses TRBV6-5 with TRBJ2-3, with 8 bases identical to TRBD2. Unmatched junction bases numbered 13, after V lost 10 bases and J lost 4 bases. Germline V CDR1 and CDR2: MNHEY, SVGAGI. The CDR3 length is 15 residues. For the CDR3, the DNA is TGTGCCACCAAACCCGGGACTAGTCCCCCAGATACGCAGTATTTT. Translation gives CATKPGTSPPDTQYF.

This clone was found a few times. The CDR3 loop is CASSQGIQGIGYF. The DNA of the CDR3 is TGTGCCAGCAGCCAAGGAATACAGGGGATCGGGTATTTT. The chain joins TRBV3-1 (or the pseudogene TRBV3-2) to TRBJ2-3; 7 bases align to TRBD1. CDR3 length equals 13 residues. Germline CDR1 is LGHDT and CDR2 is YNNKEL (reference sequence). V lost 1 base, J lost 14 bases, and 9 bases stayed unmatched.

The V and J genes are TRBV7-9 and TRBJ2-7; maybe TRBD2 (5 bases). The germline gives CDR1 SEHNR, CDR2 FQNEAQ (reference sequence). This CDR3 has 15 amino acids. Trimming cost V 8 bases and J 0 bases, with 17 bases left between them. The CDR3 DNA reads as TGTGCCAGCCGCCAACGGGGTAGTACCTCCTACGAGCAGTACTTC. Protein product: CASRQRGSTSYEQYF. The full variable domain, its missing parts supplied by reference TRBV7-9 and TRBJ2-7, is DTGVSQNPRHKITKRGQNVTFRCDPISEHNRLYWYRQTLGQGPEFLTYFQNEAQLEKSRLLSDRFSAERPKGSFSTLEIQRTEQGDSAMYLCASRQRGSTSYEQYFGPGTRLTVT.

The CDR3 DNA is TGTGCCAGCAGTGAGGTTAGTGGGAGGTCTGAAGCTTTCTTT. Amino acids: CASSEVSGRSEAFF. The rearrangement joins TRBV6-4 to TRBJ1-1; D unresolved. V was shortened by 3 bases and J by 6 bases, with 14 bases between the two germline ends. The CDR3 sequence is 14 residues long. Germline V gene lookup returns CDR1 MRHNA and CDR2 SNTAGT.

As DNA, the CDR3 is TGTGCCAGCAGCTTAGCAGGGGGCACGTTAGAAGCTTTCTTT. Protein sequence: CASSLAGGTLEAFF. The chain uses TRBV7-9 and TRBJ1-1; the match to TRBD1 covers 7 bases. CDR3 length: 14 amino acids. CDR1 is SEHNR and CDR2 is FQNEAQ in the germline V gene (reference sequence). Trimming removed 0 bases from V and 8 bases from J; junction bases left unmatched: 6.

The chain employs TRBV19 and TRBJ1-4; a weak D match, TRBD1 (5 bases). The CDR3 has 15 amino acids. The germline CDR1 and CDR2 sequences are LNHDA and SQIVND (reference sequence). Trimming pared 3 bases from V and 4 bases from J, leaving 12 bases between. DNA for the CDR3: TGTGCCAGTAGTATGTACACAGGTCTTAATGAAAAACTGTTTTTT. Translating it yields CASSMYTGLNEKLFF.

V usage is TRBV5-4 and J usage is TRBJ2-5, with 8 bases identical to TRBD2. V lost 4 bases, J lost 5 bases, and 4 bases stayed unmatched. CDR1 is SGHNT and CDR2 is YYREEE in the germline V gene (reference sequence). CDR3 size: 13 residues. The CDR3 bases are TGTGCCAGCAGCCCCCCTAGCGGGGAGACCCAGTACTTC. As protein: CASSPPSGETQYF.

This chain uses TRBV10-3 with TRBJ1-3, with 7 bases fitting TRBD1. Germline V gene lookup returns CDR1 ENHRY and CDR2 SYGVKD. The CDR3 covers 13 residues. V shed 11 bases, J shed 2 bases, and the junction held 6 bases outside the gene matches. This CDR3 reads CAGGGTAGNTIYF. For the CDR3, the DNA is TGTGCCGGAGGAGGGACAGCTGGAAACACCATATATTTT.

This chain joins TRBV3-1 (or the pseudogene TRBV3-2) and TRBJ1-4; D is possibly TRBD1 (6 bases). The CDR3 consists of 16 residues. Deletions cut 3 bases from V and 4 bases from J, with 15 bases between. Per germline, CDR1 LGHDT and CDR2 YNNKEL (reference sequence). The CDR3 DNA sequence: TGTGCCAGCAGCCAGTTTCTTGGGGGCGGTAATGAAAAACTGTTTTTT. The encoded protein is CASSQFLGGGNEKLFF.

The chain links TRBV5-1 to TRBJ1-5; D gene uncertain. Trimming removed 1 base at V and 1 base at J, with 3 bases between. CDR1 is SGHRS and CDR2 is YFSETQ in the germline V gene. This CDR3 is built from 13 residues. In DNA, the CDR3 is TGCGCCAGCAGCTTGTTCAGCAATCAGCCCCAGCATTTT. It translates to CASSLFSNQPQHF. Together with reference TRBV5-1 and TRBJ1-5, the CDR3 gives the full variable domain: KAGVTQTPRYLIKTRGQQVTLSCSPISGHRSVSWYQQTPGQGLQFLFEYFSETQRNKGNFPGRFSGRQFSNSRSEMNVSTLELGDSALYLCASSLFSNQPQHFGDGTRLSIL.

The chain has TRBV6-5 and TRBJ2-2, with TRBD2 as a possible D gene (5 bases). This CDR3 is 15 amino acids long. V was pared by 10 bases and J by 2 bases, with 17 bases between. Germline CDR1 and CDR2: MNHEY and SVGAGI. CDR3 DNA: TGTGCCACCGCGGATCGGGGTCGTAACACCGGGGAGCTGTTTTTT. It is translated as CATADRGRNTGELFF.

V and J are TRBV2 and TRBJ1-4, with 10 bases identical to TRBD1. Germline V lookup: CDR1 SNHLY, CDR2 FYNNEI. The CDR3 totals 14 residues. The V and J ends lost 10 bases and 7 bases, in that order; junction bases with no gene match: 9. The CDR3 loop reads CATHRTGGPEKLFF. The CDR3 coding sequence is TGTGCCACCCACCGGACAGGGGGTCCTGAAAAACTGTTTTTT.

The gene calls are TRBV11-2 and TRBJ2-5; 10 nucleotides line up with TRBD2. Germline V gene sequence: CDR1 SGHAT, CDR2 FQNNGV. Trimming took 9 bases from V and 3 from J; bases not matched to a gene: 4. The CDR3 runs 13 residues. CDR3 DNA: TGTGCCAGTAGCGGGAGGTCCAAAGAGACCCAGTACTTC. Amino acids: CASSGRSKETQYF.

V usage is TRBV6-5 and J usage is TRBJ1-6, with a tentative D call TRBD1 (5 bases). Deletions cut 0 bases from V and 7 bases from J, with 10 bases between. The CDR3 runs 15 residues. Germline CDR1 is MNHEY and CDR2 is SVGAGI. CDR3 bases: TGTGCCAGCAGTTACTCTTCCAGGGAGAATTCACCCCTCCACTTT. Translated: CASSYSSRENSPLHF.